This T cell receptor (beta chain) was identified in a study of spatial heterogeneity in lung cancer (dated by TCRdb to between 2019 and 2020). General notes on the study: More beta-chain than alpha-chain transcripts were consistently detected, likely reflecting higher beta-chain transcript abundance. At surgery, both alpha and beta chains were TCR-sequenced in under 250 tumor regions, fewer than 85 matched nontumor lung samples and just over 55 PBMC samples. TCR alpha and beta repertoires were quantitatively compared across multiple tumor regions, matched nontumor lung and blood in non-small cell lung cancer. In the raw uncorrected reads, each unique combination of TCR and UMI appeared more than ten times on average. TCR transcript counts in tumor regions correlated strongly with a T cell transcriptional module score from matched bulk RNA-seq. Nonsynonymous mutation counts, determined by whole-exome sequencing of tumor tissue, were related to features of the TCR repertoire. Summary of the overall study and its limitations: The number of expanded intratumoral alpha and beta TCRs correlated with the tumor nonsynonymous mutation count. TCR-seq was estimated to cover only approximately 7% of tumor T cells for alpha chains and approximately 13% for beta chains. Additional single-cell paired TCR alpha and beta sequencing was considered necessary to confirm, at a functional level, the hypothesis that regional TCRs recognize regional mutations. Counts of ubiquitous and regional expanded TCRs were found to correlate with counts of ubiquitous and regional nonsynonymous mutations, respectively.

Library prep was done by 5' RACE. The sequencer was a NextSeq 500. The TCR library protocol attached a unique molecular identifier to each TCR cDNA molecule to allow correction of PCR and sequencing errors. Per the original workflow: TCR identification, UMI-based error correction and CDR3 extraction were performed with Decombinator tools. TCRs above a frequency of 2 per 1,000, corresponding to the top 1% of the tumor frequency distribution, were defined as expanded. Expanded tumor TCRs were classed as regional if statistically deemed absent (corrected P<0.05) from at least one tumor region, otherwise ubiquitous. Rényi diversity was computed with the R vegan package after subsampling each repertoire 100 times to 5,000 TCRs. CDR3 similarity networks were constructed using string-kernel similarity of amino acid triplets, with links drawn between CDR3s whose pairwise similarity was above 0.82. Clones were called with MiXCR by TCRdb after fastp trimmed the public reads at Q25, and only in-frame beta chains were retained. Here each entry gathers all rows of one CDR3 protein and keeps the most common genes and DNA. The V and J calls were not made by the authors but by TCRdb's processing. This sample lists about 9,800 distinct CDR3 sequences; approximately 54% were detected once. The ten largest clones capture roughly 30% of the sample.

This clonotype was picked up a small number of times. Its binding antigen is unknown. No clone much larger than this one lies a single base away; base qualities are absent. Explained via the paper, the time point label denotes: sample taken at primary tumor resection. Samples were obtained from 65 to 90 patients with early-stage, untreated non-small cell lung cancer from the lung TRACERx cohort. For TCR sequencing, whole RNA was extracted from tumor and nontumor lung tissue, or from cryopreserved PBMC samples, and no cell sorting was done. Only patients with enough RNA available from two or more tumor regions were chosen for TCR sequencing. Before being selected, tumor and adjacent nontumor lung specimens were reviewed by a lung pathologist. Spanning cysteine to phenylalanine, the CDR3 consists of 15 amino acids. The kept DNA is CDR3 alone, 45 bases in frame from the first base. CDR1 MGHRA and CDR2 YSYEKL were looked up in the germline V gene. V is cut by 0 bases and J by 6 bases, and the space between the germline ends is 14 bases.

Recombination linked TRBV4-1 to TRBJ1-1; the D gene is perhaps TRBD1, on 5 matching bases. The clonotype comes from a female donor with early-stage non-small cell lung cancer. The sample in question was lung tumor tissue, obtained at surgery. The CDR3 reads CASSQDGGRAAEAFF. At the DNA level, the sequence is TGCGCCAGCAGCCAAGATGGTGGCAGGGCCGCTGAAGCTTTCTTT.